Presented here are 5 T cell receptor beta chains from one specimen sequenced in a study of cytotoxic CD8 clonotypes in ibrutinib-treated CLL. Sequenced by immunoSEQ multiplex PCR; TCRdb stores in-frame clones only, minus some. The sample yields some 350,000 clones, 67% seen once. The sample was PBMCs, taken after 36 months of ibrutinib treatment. The source is a human donor with chronic lymphocytic leukemia.

This chain connects TRBV9 to TRBJ2-1; perhaps TRBD1 as D (6 bases). Germline-derived CDR1 and CDR2 are SGDLS and YYNGEE. Between the trimmed V and J ends, which lost 3 bases and 0 bases, there was a span of 13 bases. This CDR3 is built from 16 residues. Here the CDR3 reads CASSEWGPHSYNEQFF. CDR3 coding DNA: TGTGCCAGCAGCGAGTGGGGGCCCCACTCCTACAATGAGCAGTTCTTC.

The V gene is TRBV27, the J gene TRBJ1-1; D unclear. The CDR3 contains 14 residues. V was shortened by 0 bases and J by 1 base, with 6 bases between the two germline ends. CDR1 is MNHEY, CDR2 SMNVEV, per germline (reference sequence). The CDR3, as DNA: TGTGCCAGCAGTTTATCCAACAGGAACACTGAAGCTTTCTTT. Amino acids: CASSLSNRNTEAFF.

The J gene is TRBJ1-2, the V gene TRBV27, with TRBD1 identical over 10 bases. The CDR3 spans 16 residues. From germline, CDR1 is MNHEY and CDR2 SMNVEV (reference sequence). V shed 5 bases, J shed 0 bases, and the junction held 6 bases outside the gene matches. The CDR3 protein is CASSLWTGGANYGYTF. DNA of the CDR3: TGTGCCAGCAGTCTCTGGACAGGGGGAGCTAACTATGGCTACACCTTC.

This clone was picked up a small number of times. V usage is TRBV11-3 and J usage is TRBJ1-5; D gene uncertain. Germline CDR1 is SGHNT and CDR2 is YENEEA. V lost 6 bases, J lost 0 bases, and 12 bases lay in between. The CDR3 has 15 amino acids. This chain's CDR3 is CASSGHWDSNQPQHF. CDR3 nucleotides: TGTGCCAGCAGTGGCCACTGGGATAGCAATCAGCCCCAGCATTTT.

This chain joins TRBV19 and TRBJ2-2; tentatively, D is TRBD1 or TRBD2 (6 bases each). This CDR3 is built from 15 residues. In germline, CDR1 is LNHDA, CDR2 SQIVND (reference sequence). The V and J ends lost 9 bases and 5 bases respectively, with 19 bases between them. The CDR3 sequence is CASTHGGPRTGELFF. In DNA form, the CDR3 reads TGTGCCAGCACCCATGGGGGGCCCAGAACCGGGGAGCTGTTTTTT.